This T cell receptor (beta chain) was captured in a study of T cell responses to AZD1222 COVID-19 vaccine. The V gene's germline CDR1 is SNHLY and CDR2 FYNNEI. V lost 3 bases and J 2 bases, leaving 10 bases between the germline ends. The CDR3 totals 14 residues. TCRdb's table, derived via immunoSEQ multiplex PCR, lists solely in-frame clones and lacks some. The sample includes around 90,000 clones, approximately 90% of them seen just once. About this clone itself: The antigen is unknown.

General study results and limits: Spike-specific TCR breadth and depth grew following two AZD1222 doses. Baseline seropositives among AZD1222 recipients totaled only five to seven.

The J gene is TRBJ1-2, the V gene TRBV2, with no clear D. The specimen was peripheral blood, collected on day 0 of AZD1222 vaccination. This clonotype was obtained from an adult in good health. The CDR3: CASSETSFNYGYTF. CDR3 DNA: TGTGCCAGCAGTGAGACAAGCTTCAACTATGGCTACACCTTC.